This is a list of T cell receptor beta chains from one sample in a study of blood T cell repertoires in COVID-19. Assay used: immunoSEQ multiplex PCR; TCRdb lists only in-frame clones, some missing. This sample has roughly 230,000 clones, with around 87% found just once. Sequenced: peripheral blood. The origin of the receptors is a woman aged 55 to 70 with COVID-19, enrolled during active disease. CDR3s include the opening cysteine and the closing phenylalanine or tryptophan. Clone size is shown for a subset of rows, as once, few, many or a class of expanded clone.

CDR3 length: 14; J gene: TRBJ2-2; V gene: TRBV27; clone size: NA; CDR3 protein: CASGYRENTGELFF
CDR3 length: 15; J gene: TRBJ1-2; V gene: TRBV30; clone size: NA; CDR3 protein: CAWSPTPGADYGYTF
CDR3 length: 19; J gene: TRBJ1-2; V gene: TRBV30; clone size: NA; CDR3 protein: CAWSARSGDRVSSGYGYTF
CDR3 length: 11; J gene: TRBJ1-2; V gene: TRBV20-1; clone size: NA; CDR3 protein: CSARVTGVGTF
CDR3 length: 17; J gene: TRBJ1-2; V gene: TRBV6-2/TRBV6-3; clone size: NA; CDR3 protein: CASTPGVRDRGQNGYTF
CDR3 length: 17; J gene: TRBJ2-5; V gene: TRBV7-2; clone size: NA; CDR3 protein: CASSLAGTSGGPGTQYF
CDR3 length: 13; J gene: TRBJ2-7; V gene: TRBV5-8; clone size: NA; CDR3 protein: CASVGLASYEQYF
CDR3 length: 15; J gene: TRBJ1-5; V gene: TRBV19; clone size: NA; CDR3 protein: CASSGGTVSNQPQHF
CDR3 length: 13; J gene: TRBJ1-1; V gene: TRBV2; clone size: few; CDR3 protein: CASQMSGATEAFF
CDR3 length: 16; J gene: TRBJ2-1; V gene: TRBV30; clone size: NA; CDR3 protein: CAWSVGASGGAGEQFF
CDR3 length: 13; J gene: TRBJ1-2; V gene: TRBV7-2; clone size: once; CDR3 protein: CASSSDRGPGYTF
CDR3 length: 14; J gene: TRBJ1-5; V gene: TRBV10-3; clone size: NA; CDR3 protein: CAIGEGQDNQPQHF
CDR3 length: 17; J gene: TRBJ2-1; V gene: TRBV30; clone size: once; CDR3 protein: CAWSVLSGPLSYNEQFF
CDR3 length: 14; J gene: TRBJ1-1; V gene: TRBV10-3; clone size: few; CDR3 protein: CAIRDRTMNTEAFF
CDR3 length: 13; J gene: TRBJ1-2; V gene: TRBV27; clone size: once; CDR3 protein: CASSLGAGYGYTF
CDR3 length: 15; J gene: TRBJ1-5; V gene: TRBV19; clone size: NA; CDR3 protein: CASSDRGLSNQPQHF
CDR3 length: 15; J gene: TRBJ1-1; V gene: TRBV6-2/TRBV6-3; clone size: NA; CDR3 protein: CASSYSSPVNTEAFF
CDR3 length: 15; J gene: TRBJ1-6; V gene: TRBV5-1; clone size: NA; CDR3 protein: CASSTWTGNNSPLHF
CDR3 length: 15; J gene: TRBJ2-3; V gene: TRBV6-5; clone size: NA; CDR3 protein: CASSPPLGAPDTQYF